These T cell receptor beta chains were read from a single sample in a study of tumor-infiltrating lymphocytes in primary liver carcinoma. TCRdb used MiXCR to reprocess the multiplex PCR reads, holding one entry per CDR3 protein. The profile shows roughly 86,000 distinct CDR3 sequences, around 68% of them singletons. Specimen: tumor-adjacent normal liver tissue. The receptors come from a man in his forties with primary liver carcinoma and hepatitis B virus infection. Each CDR3 is given with its conserved first and last residue. Fields, in order: V gene, D gene, clone size, J gene, CDR3 DNA, CDR3 protein. A D gene is named only where the DNA matches it firmly. The size field is filled for only some rows; it gives once, few, many or a size class.

TRBV10-2	TRBD1	many	TRBJ1-2	TGCGCCAGCAGTGATTGGACAGGGGGCCTCGTTGGCTACACCTTC	CASSDWTGGLVGYTF
TRBV7-3	TRBD2	once	TRBJ2-5	TGTGCCAACAGCTTAACGTTATTCCGCGGGCGGGGGGGATTAGAGACCCAGTACTTC	CANSLTLFRGRGGLETQYF
TRBV14	TRBD2	many	TRBJ2-3	TGTGCCAGCAGCCTCCTGGCCGCGGGAGTTGGAGATACGCAGTATTTT	CASSLLAAGVGDTQYF
TRBV11-2	-	once	TRBJ2-1	TGTACCAGTAGCACAGGGACGGGCAGTTACAATGAGCTGTTCTTC	CTSSTGTGSYNELFF
TRBV6-7	-	-	TRBJ2-1	TGCGCCAGCAGGGGGACTATAAGCTCCCACAATGAGCAGTTCTTC	CASRGTISSHNEQFF
TRBV6-1	-	-	TRBJ2-5	TGTGCCAGCAGTCCTCCGGGAGTTAGCATAGAGACCCAGTACTTC	CASSPPGVSIETQYF
TRBV4-1	-	-	TRBJ2-1	TGTGCCAGCAGCCAAGTTTCTAGCAGCTCTGGGGGGCAGTTCTTC	CASSQVSSSSGGQFF
TRBV20-1	TRBD1	-	TRBJ1-2	TGCAGTGCTAGTATCCACGGGACAGGGCCGAATGGCTACACCTTC	CSASIHGTGPNGYTF
TRBV11-2	TRBD1	large	TRBJ2-2	TGTGCCAGCAGCTTTGATCGGGACAGGGTCGGCACCGGGGAGCTGTTTTTT	CASSFDRDRVGTGELFF
TRBV10-3	TRBD1	-	TRBJ2-5	TGTGCCATCAGTAAGGTCGACAGGGGTGATGCGACCCAGTACTTC	CAISKVDRGDATQYF
TRBV29-1	-	-	TRBJ2-1	TGCGGCGGTCTGGGACCAGCGGACGATGAGCAGTTCTTC	CGGLGPADDEQFF
TRBV6-1	-	many	TRBJ2-6	TGTGCCAGCAGTGCCTCGTTCGTTCCGGACGACCTCTCTGGGGCCAACGTCCTGACTTTC	CASSASFVPDDLSGANVLTF
TRBV12-3/TRBV12-4	-	-	TRBJ2-3	TGTGCCAGCAGTCAGGGTTTGTCTACAGATACGCTGTATTTT	CASSQGLSTDTLYF
TRBV10-3	-	many	TRBJ2-7	TGTGCCATCAGACCCCGCACGCAGGGGTTGAATCACGAGCAGTACTTC	CAIRPRTQGLNHEQYF
TRBV6-5	-	large	TRBJ2-1	TGTGCCAGCAGGGAATACAGGAGCTCCTACAATGAGCAGTTCTTC	CASREYRSSYNEQFF
TRBV4-1	-	-	TRBJ1-1	TGCGCCAGCAGCCAAGATCTAGTCCCCAGTGGCAGGGGCAGACCCTTGGTCACTGAAGCTTTCTTT	CASSQDLVPSGRGRPLVTEAFF
TRBV12-3/TRBV12-4	-	-	TRBJ2-5	TGTGCCAGCAGAATGTACACCCCCCTCGCAAGAGAGACCCAGTACTTC	CASRMYTPLARETQYF
TRBV28	TRBD1	-	TRBJ2-1	TGTGCCAGCACCAAAGGGGCAGGGGGCTACGAGCAGTTCTTC	CASTKGAGGYEQFF
TRBV11-2	-	-	TRBJ2-1	TGTGCCAGCAGCGTAGATTCTAGCTGCAGGGGTGAGCAGTTCTTC	CASSVDSSCRGEQFF
TRBV29-1	TRBD2	-	TRBJ2-1	TGCAGCGTATCTAGCGGCCTGATCAATGAGCAGTTATTC	CSVSSGLINEQLF
TRBV9	TRBD2	-	TRBJ2-1	TGTACCAGCAGCTCATCCGGGACTAGGTTGGGTGAGCAGTTCTTC	CTSSSSGTRLGEQFF
TRBV6-5	-	-	TRBJ2-1	TGTGCCTGCAATCGGCGCGTACTATCCAATGAGCAGTTCTTC	CACNRRVLSNEQFF
TRBV20-1	-	-	TRBJ1-2	TGCAGTGCTAGAGAGCTGGCGCGAAACTATGGCTACACCTTC	CSARELARNYGYTF
TRBV11-2	-	-	TRBJ2-5	TGTGTCAGCAGCTTGAGCGTCCATGAGACCCAGTACTTC	CVSSLSVHETQYF
TRBV4-1	-	many	TRBJ2-7	TGCGCCAGCAGCCAGCTTCTTCTTGCCCTACCGGACAAACTTGGTTCCTACGAGCAGTACTTC	CASSQLLLALPDKLGSYEQYF
TRBV29-1	-	-	TRBJ2-7	TGCAGCGTTGAGGGGTCGTCAGGAAACGAGCAGTACTTC	CSVEGSSGNEQYF
TRBV29-1	-	-	TRBJ2-2	TGCAGTGCGGCCCAGGGCGCGAACGCCGGGGAGCTGTTTTTT	CSAAQGANAGELFF
TRBV11-2	TRBD1	-	TRBJ2-7	TGTGCCAACCGTGGGGACAGTGGGACCTACGAGCGGTACTTC	CANRGDSGTYERYF
TRBV2	TRBD1	-	TRBJ2-2	TGTGCCAACAGTGAGAGGTCAGGGGGCATCGGGGAGCTGTTTTTT	CANSERSGGIGELFF
TRBV12-3/TRBV12-4	-	-	TRBJ1-5	TGTGCCATCAGTTTCCGGGGGGGTTATAGCGATCAGCCCCAGCATTTT	CAISFRGGYSDQPQHF
TRBV6-2/TRBV6-3	-	-	TRBJ1-2	TGTGCCAGCAGTTACGACGGTAACTATTGCTACATCTTC	CASSYDGNYCYIF
TRBV5-1	TRBD1	-	TRBJ2-1	TGCGCCAGCAGCTTGGCCGGGGGACAGGGGTCGAATGAGCAGTTCTTC	CASSLAGGQGSNEQFF
TRBV4-1	TRBD2	once	TRBJ2-7	TGCGCCAGCAGCCAAGGTAGGGCTAGCGGAGTGAGGTACGAGCTGTACTTC	CASSQGRASGVRYELYF